Each of the 15 T cell receptor beta chains below was sequenced from the same sample in a study of blood T cell repertoires in COVID-19. Clones were read by immunoSEQ multiplex PCR, and TCRdb kept only the in-frame ones, dropping some. The table includes roughly 190,000 clones, about four fifths detected once. Sequenced: PBMCs or T cells enriched from blood (not recorded which). Every receptor here comes from a middle-aged man who had recovered from COVID-19.

About this clone: The sample holds other DNA sequences that translate to the same CDR3. V usage is TRBV5-1 and J usage is TRBJ2-7; the match to TRBD2 covers 14 bases. The CDR3 is 15 residues long. J was trimmed by 3 bases and V by 3 bases; bases with no gene match: 2. Germline V lookup: CDR1 SGHRS, CDR2 YFSETQ. CDR3 in amino acids: CASSWGLAGDYEQYF. CDR3 nucleotides: TGCGCCAGCAGCTGGGGACTAGCGGGGGACTACGAGCAGTACTTC.

This chain joins TRBV2 and TRBJ2-1; 8 bases fit TRBD1. Trimming removed 4 bases from V and 2 bases from J; junction bases left unmatched: 4. CDR1 is SNHLY and CDR2 is FYNNEI in the germline V gene. This CDR3 comprises 15 residues. The CDR3: CASSGAGGPYNEQFF. The CDR3 region has the DNA TGTGCCAGCAGTGGGGCAGGGGGCCCCTACAATGAGCAGTTCTTC.

Many counts were recorded for this clone. The chain has TRBV4-1 and TRBJ2-3, with TRBD2 identical over 7 bases. V lost 4 bases, J lost 6 bases, and 10 bases stayed unmatched. This CDR3 is 15 amino acids long. Germline CDR1 MGHRA, CDR2 YSYEKL. CDR3 coding DNA: TGCGCCAGCAGCCCAAAGGGAGGGGCGGGGGATACGCAGTATTTT. It is translated as CASSPKGGAGDTQYF.

The V gene is TRBV3-1 (or the pseudogene TRBV3-2), the J gene TRBJ1-2, with TRBD1 as a possible D gene (6 bases). CDR1 is LGHDT and CDR2 is YNNKEL in the germline V gene (reference sequence). The V end was cut by 1 base, the J end by 3 bases, with 12 bases between. The CDR3 covers 15 residues. This chain's CDR3 is CASSQARGLYYGYTF. The DNA for the CDR3 is TGTGCCAGCAGCCAAGCCAGGGGATTATACTATGGCTACACCTTC.

The chain uses TRBV4-3 and TRBJ2-4; 11 nucleotides line up with TRBD2. Per the germline V gene, CDR1 is LGHNA and CDR2 is YSLEER. The J segment lost 6 bases and the V segment lost 3 bases, leaving 7 bases of the junction unmatched. This CDR3 is 16 amino acids long. The CDR3 is CASSQVAGGVRNIQYF. As DNA, the CDR3 is TGCGCCAGCAGCCAGGTAGCGGGAGGGGTGCGAAACATTCAGTACTTC.

Here the CDR3 reads CSVTIQGKQEKLFF. CDR3 nucleotides: TGCAGCGTGACTATCCAGGGGAAGCAGGAAAAACTGTTTTTT. The chain uses TRBV29-1 and TRBJ1-4; D is possibly TRBD1 (6 bases). This CDR3 has 14 residues. Germline lookup yields CDR1 SQVTM and CDR2 ANQGSEA. Trimming shortened V by 6 bases and J by 8 bases, and 19 bases separated the two germline ends. The entire variable domain, with the rest obtained from reference TRBV29-1 and TRBJ1-4, is as follows: SAVISQKPSRDICQRGTSLTIQCQVDSQVTMMFWYRQQPGQSLTLIATANQGSEATYESGFVIDKFPISRPNLTFSTLTVSNMSPEDSSIYLCSVTIQGKQEKLFFGSGTQLSVL.

This chain uses TRBV6-5 with TRBJ1-5, with D unresolved. The CDR3 sequence is 12 residues long. Germline values: CDR1 MNHEY, CDR2 SVGAGI. V lost 0 bases and J lost 6, with 3 bases in between. DNA of the CDR3: TGTGCCAGCAGTTACTCTAGTCAGCCCCAGCATTTT. It encodes CASSYSSQPQHF.

The rearrangement links TRBV5-4 to TRBJ1-3; D ambiguous. Trimming shortened V by 0 bases and J by 4 bases, and 8 bases separated the two germline ends. Per the germline V gene, CDR1 is SGHNT and CDR2 is YYREEE (reference sequence). The length of the CDR3 is 14 residues. In DNA form, the CDR3 reads TGTGCCAGCAGCTTGGCGGGGTCAGGAAACACCATATATTTT. Its protein product is CASSLAGSGNTIYF.

The chain carries TRBV27 and TRBJ2-7; 10 bases align to TRBD2. J gave up 7 bases and V 6 bases, and 12 bases lay outside the gene matches. This CDR3 has 15 residues. Germline-derived CDR1 and CDR2 are MNHEY and SMNVEV (reference sequence). CDR3 amino acids: CASRPAPSGRGEQYV. DNA for the CDR3: TGTGCCAGCAGGCCCGCCCCTAGCGGGAGAGGAGAGCAGTACGTC.

The V gene is TRBV28, the J gene TRBJ2-5; 10 bases are a match to TRBD1. The CDR3 spans 17 residues. Germline assignment: CDR1 MDHEN and CDR2 SYDVKM. V gave up 5 bases and J gave up 5 bases; unmatched junction bases: 14. CDR3 protein: CASSRSGDRGLGETQYF. Written as DNA, the CDR3 is TGTGCCAGCAGTCGAAGCGGGGACAGGGGCCTTGGGGAGACCCAGTACTTC.

The chain joins TRBV30 to TRBJ2-2; D might be TRBD2 (6 bases). Germline CDR1 reads GTSNPN; CDR2 reads SVGIG (reference sequence). The CDR3 runs 14 residues. V was pared by 2 bases and J by 7 bases, with 14 bases between. CDR3 nucleotide sequence: TGTGCCTGGAGTACGGCGGGATGGGTCGGGGAGCTGTTTTTT. Protein product: CAWSTAGWVGELFF.

This clone was seen a single time. The V gene is TRBV6-2 or TRBV6-3, the J gene TRBJ2-5; a weak D match, TRBD1 (5 bases). The CDR3 contains 16 residues. The V and J ends lost 0 bases and 4 bases respectively, with 15 bases between them. Germline V lookup: CDR1 MNHEY, CDR2 SVGEGT. The CDR3: CASSYSGQLRTETQYF. CDR3 in DNA: TGTGCCAGCAGTTACTCAGGACAATTGCGGACAGAGACCCAGTACTTC.

The chain uses TRBV27 and TRBJ2-1; D possibly corresponds to TRBD2 (5 bases). CDR3 length: 15 amino acids. The V end lost 5 bases, the J end lost 2 bases, and 13 bases lay between the germline ends. Per the germline V gene, CDR1 is MNHEY and CDR2 is SMNVEV (reference sequence). The CDR3 here is CASSLASIPYNEQFF. CDR3 nucleotides: TGTGCCAGCAGTCTGGCTAGCATCCCCTACAATGAGCAGTTCTTC.

V and J are TRBV19 and TRBJ2-2; a weak D match, TRBD2 (8 bases). The V gene's germline CDR1 is LNHDA and CDR2 SQIVND (reference sequence). The CDR3 has 18 amino acids. V was pared by 3 bases and J by 5 bases, with 22 bases between. The CDR3 coding sequence is TGTGCCAGTAGTATTAAGCGTAGCGGGACAGTTAGGACCGGGGAGCTGTTTTTT. This translates into CASSIKRSGTVRTGELFF.

V gene TRBV18 combines with J gene TRBJ1-5; 8 bases are a match to TRBD1. The CDR3 sequence is 16 residues long. The ends lost 4 bases at V and 6 bases at J; junction bases unmatched: 11. Germline V CDR1 and CDR2: KGHSH, LQKENI. CDR3 protein: CASSRGSQGAGQPQHF. CDR3 nucleotide sequence: TGTGCCAGCTCACGCGGTTCGCAGGGGGCTGGTCAGCCCCAGCATTTT.